The table lists the clone carrying this T cell receptor beta chain with a few counts. Its antigen is undetermined. The data stem from a study of blood T cells in healthy people across ages. In germline, CDR1 is SQVTM, CDR2 ANQGSEA. This CDR3 is built from 14 residues. Germline trimming cut 4 bases from V and 3 bases from J; bases unmatched to any gene: 5. Study-wide findings and caveats: TCR beta diversity correlated strongly with naive T cell percentage.

A J-beta primer mix and a sample-barcoded 5' primer were used in a second PCR of roughly 7 to 12 cycles. TCRdb fed the 5' RACE reads into MiXCR, producing one record per CDR3 protein. Of around 1,800,000 distinct CDR3 sequences in the sample, about two fifths were seen once. The chain carries TRBV29-1 and TRBJ2-3, with 9 nucleotides matching TRBD1. Material: blood. The TCR originated in a human donor in good health. DNA for the CDR3: TGCAGCGTTGCGGGACAGGGAGGGACAGATACGCAGTATTTT. Residues: CSVAGQGGTDTQYF.